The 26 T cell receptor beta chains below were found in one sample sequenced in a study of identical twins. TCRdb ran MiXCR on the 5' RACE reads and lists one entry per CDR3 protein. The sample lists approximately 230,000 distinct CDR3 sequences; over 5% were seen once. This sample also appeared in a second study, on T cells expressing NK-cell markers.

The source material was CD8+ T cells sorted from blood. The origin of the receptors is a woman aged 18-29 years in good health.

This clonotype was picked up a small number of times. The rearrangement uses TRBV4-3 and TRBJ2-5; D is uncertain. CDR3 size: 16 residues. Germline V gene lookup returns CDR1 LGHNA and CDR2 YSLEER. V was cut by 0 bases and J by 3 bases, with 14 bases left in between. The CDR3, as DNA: TGCGCCAGCAGCCAAGAGAATGGGTTTGGGGAAGAGACCCAGTACTTC. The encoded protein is CASSQENGFGEETQYF.

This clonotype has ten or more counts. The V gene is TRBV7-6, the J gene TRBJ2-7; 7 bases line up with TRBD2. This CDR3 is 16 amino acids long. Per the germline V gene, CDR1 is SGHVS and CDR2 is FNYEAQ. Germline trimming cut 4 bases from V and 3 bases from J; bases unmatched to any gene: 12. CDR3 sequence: CASSSGVAGVLYEQYF. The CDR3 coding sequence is TGTGCCAGCAGCTCCGGCGTGGCGGGGGTTCTCTACGAGCAGTACTTC.

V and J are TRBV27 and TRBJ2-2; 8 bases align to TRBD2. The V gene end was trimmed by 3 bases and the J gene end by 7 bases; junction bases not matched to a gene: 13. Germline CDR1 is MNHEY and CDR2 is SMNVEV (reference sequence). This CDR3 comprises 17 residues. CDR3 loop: CASSFLTSGEEGGELFF. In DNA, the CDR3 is TGTGCCAGCAGTTTCTTAACTAGCGGAGAAGAGGGCGGGGAGCTGTTTTTT.

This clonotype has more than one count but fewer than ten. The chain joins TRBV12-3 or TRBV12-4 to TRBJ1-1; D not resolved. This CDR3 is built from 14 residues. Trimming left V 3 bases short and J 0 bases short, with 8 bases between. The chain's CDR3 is CASSFFAMNTEAFF. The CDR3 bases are TGTGCCAGCAGTTTCTTCGCAATGAACACTGAAGCTTTCTTT.

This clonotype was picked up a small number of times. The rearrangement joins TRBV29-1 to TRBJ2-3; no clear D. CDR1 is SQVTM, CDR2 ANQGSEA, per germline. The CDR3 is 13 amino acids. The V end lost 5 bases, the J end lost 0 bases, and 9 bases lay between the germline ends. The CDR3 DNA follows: TGCAGCGTTTACGGCGGAAGCACAGATACGCAGTATTTT. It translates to CSVYGGSTDTQYF.

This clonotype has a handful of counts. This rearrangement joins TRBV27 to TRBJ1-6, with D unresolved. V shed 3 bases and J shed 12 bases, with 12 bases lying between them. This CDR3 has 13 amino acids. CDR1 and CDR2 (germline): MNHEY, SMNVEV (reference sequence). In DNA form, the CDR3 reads TGTGCCAGCAGTTTGACCCTGTCGTTACCCCTCCACTTT. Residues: CASSLTLSLPLHF.

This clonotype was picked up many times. CDR3 DNA: TGTGCCAGCAGCTTAGCGGGGAGTGAGCAGTTCTTC. The encoded protein is CASSLAGSEQFF. This chain links TRBV11-3 with TRBJ2-1; D is perhaps TRBD2 (5 bases). The CDR3 sequence is 12 residues long. Germline CDR1 reads SGHNT; CDR2 reads YENEEA. The V gene lost 1 base and the J gene lost 9 bases, with 7 bases spanning the gap.

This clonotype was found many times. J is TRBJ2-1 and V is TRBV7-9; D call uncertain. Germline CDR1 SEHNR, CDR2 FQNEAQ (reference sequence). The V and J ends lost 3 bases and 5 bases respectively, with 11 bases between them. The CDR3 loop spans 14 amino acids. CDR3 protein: CASSFLESHNEQFF. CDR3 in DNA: TGTGCCAGCAGCTTCCTAGAGTCTCACAATGAGCAGTTCTTC.

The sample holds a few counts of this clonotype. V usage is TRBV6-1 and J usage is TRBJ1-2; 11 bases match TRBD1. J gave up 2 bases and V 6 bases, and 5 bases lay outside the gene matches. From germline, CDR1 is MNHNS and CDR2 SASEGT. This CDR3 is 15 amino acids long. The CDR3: CASSRGQGANYGYTF. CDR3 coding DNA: TGTGCCAGCAGCCGAGGACAGGGGGCCAACTATGGCTACACCTTC.

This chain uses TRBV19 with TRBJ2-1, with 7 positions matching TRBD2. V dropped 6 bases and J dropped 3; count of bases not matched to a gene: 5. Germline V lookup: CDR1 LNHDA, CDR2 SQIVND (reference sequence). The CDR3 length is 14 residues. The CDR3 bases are TGTGCCAGTAGCGGGACTAAACTCTACAATGAGCAGTTCTTC. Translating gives CASSGTKLYNEQFF.

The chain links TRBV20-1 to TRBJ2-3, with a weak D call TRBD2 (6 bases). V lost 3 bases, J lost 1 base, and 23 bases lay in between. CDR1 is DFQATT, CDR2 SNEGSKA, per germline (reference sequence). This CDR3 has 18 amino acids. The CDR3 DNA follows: TGCAGTGCTAGGGACTCTAGCGATTCTAGGGGAGGCACAGATACGCAGTATTTT. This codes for CSARDSSDSRGGTDTQYF.

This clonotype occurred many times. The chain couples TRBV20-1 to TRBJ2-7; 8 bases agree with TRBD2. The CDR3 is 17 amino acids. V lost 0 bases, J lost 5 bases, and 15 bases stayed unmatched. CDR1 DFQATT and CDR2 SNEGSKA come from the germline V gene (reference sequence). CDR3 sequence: CSARDSWRGAPRDEQYF. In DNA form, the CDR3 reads TGCAGTGCTAGAGATTCATGGCGGGGGGCCCCTCGCGACGAGCAGTACTTC.

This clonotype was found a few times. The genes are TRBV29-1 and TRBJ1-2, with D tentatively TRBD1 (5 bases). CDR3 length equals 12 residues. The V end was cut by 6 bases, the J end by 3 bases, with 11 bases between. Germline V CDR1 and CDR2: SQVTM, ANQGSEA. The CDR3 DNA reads TGCAGCGTGACAGATACTCACTATGGCTACACCTTC. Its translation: CSVTDTHYGYTF.

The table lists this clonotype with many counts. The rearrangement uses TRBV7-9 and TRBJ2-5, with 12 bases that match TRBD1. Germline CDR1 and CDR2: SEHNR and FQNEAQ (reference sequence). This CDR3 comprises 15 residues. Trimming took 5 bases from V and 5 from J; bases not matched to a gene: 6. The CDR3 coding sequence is TGTGCCAGCAGCCCAGGGACAGGGGGCGGGGAGACCCAGTACTTC. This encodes CASSPGTGGGETQYF.

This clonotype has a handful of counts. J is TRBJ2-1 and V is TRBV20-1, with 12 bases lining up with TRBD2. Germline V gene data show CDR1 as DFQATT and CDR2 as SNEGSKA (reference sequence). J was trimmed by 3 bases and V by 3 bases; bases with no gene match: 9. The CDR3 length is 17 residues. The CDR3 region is CSASPNLAGGNYNEQFF. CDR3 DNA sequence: TGCAGTGCTAGCCCTAATCTAGCGGGAGGGAACTACAATGAGCAGTTCTTC.

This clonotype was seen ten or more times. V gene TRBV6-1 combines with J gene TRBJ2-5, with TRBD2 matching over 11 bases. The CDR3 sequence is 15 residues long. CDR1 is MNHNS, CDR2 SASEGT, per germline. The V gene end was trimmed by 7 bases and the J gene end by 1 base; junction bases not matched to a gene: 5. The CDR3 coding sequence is TGTGCCAGCAACCCTAGCGGGAGGATCCAAGAGACCCAGTACTTC. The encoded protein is CASNPSGRIQETQYF.

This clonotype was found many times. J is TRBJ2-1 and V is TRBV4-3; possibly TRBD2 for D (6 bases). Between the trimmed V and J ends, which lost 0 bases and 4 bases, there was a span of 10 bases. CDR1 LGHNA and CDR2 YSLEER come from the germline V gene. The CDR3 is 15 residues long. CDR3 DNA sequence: TGCGCCAGCAGCCAAGATCCGGGAGTTTACAATGAGCAGTTCTTC. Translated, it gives CASSQDPGVYNEQFF.

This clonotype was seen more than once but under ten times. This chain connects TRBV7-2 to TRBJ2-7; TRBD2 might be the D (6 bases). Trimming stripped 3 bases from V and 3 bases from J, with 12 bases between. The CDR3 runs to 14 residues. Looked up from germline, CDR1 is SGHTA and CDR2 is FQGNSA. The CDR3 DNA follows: TGTGCCAGCAGCTTCCGGGGGATCAACTACGAGCAGTACTTC. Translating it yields CASSFRGINYEQYF.

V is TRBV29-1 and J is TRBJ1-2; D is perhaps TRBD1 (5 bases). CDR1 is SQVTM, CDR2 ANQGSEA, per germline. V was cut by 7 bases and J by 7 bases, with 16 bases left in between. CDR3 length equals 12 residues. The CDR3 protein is CSGKRGDGGYTF. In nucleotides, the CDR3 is TGCAGCGGGAAACGGGGGGACGGTGGCTACACCTTC.

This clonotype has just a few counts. The DNA for the CDR3 is TGCAGTGCTAGGGGGGGATTCTCCTACGAGCAGTACTTC. This codes for CSARGGFSYEQYF. The chain couples TRBV20-1 to TRBJ2-7, with D possibly matching TRBD2 (6 bases). V lost 3 bases and J 0 bases, leaving 9 bases between the germline ends. From germline, CDR1 is DFQATT and CDR2 SNEGSKA (reference sequence). The CDR3 contains 13 residues.

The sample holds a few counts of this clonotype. CDR3 DNA: TGTGCCAGCCGGCCTAGCCTGTATCCCTACGAGCAGTACTTC. Encoded protein: CASRPSLYPYEQYF. This chain joins TRBV2 and TRBJ2-7; perhaps TRBD2 as D (5 bases). V lost 8 bases to trimming and J lost 2 bases, with 16 bases between them. The CDR3 runs to 14 residues. Germline V lookup: CDR1 SNHLY, CDR2 FYNNEI.

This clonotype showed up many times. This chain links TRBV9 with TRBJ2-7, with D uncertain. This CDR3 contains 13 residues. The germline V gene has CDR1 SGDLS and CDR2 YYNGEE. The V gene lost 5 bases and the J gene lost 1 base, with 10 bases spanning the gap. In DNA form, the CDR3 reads TGTGCCAGCAGTAAGGCCGGGTCCTACGAGCAGTACTTC. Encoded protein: CASSKAGSYEQYF.

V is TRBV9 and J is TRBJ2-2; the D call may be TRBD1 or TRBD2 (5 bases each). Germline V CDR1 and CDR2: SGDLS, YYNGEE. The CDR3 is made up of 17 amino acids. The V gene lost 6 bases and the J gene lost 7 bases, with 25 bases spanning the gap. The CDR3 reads CASTNTVGTGDGGELFF. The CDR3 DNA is TGTGCCAGCACTAACACGGTGGGAACCGGGGACGGCGGGGAGCTGTTTTTT.

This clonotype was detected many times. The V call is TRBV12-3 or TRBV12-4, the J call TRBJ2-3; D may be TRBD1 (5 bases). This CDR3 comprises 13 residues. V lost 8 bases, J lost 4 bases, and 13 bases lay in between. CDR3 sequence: CASGAASSDTQYF. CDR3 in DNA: TGTGCCAGCGGGGCCGCTAGTTCAGATACGCAGTATTTT.

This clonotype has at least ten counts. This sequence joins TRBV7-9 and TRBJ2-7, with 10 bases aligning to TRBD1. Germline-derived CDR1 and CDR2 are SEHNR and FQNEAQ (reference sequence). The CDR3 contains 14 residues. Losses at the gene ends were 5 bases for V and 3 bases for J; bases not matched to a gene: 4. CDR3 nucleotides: TGTGCCAGCAGCCCCCGGGACAGGGGCTACGAGCAGTACTTC. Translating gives CASSPRDRGYEQYF.

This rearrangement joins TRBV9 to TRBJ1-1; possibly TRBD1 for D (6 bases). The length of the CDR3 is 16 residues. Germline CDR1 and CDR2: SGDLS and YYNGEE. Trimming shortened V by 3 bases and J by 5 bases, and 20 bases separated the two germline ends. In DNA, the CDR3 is TGTGCCAGCAGCGGAGAGGTGTCGGGGGCCGGGACTGAAGCTTTCTTT. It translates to CASSGEVSGAGTEAFF.